The clone carrying this T cell receptor (beta chain) was picked up many times. Its antigen is still unknown. Time point reported: sample taken at primary tumor resection. Tumor, nontumor lung or frozen PBMC supplied whole RNA, sequenced without sorting. Donation came from around 72 patients with untreated early-stage non-small cell lung cancer. Via MiXCR, TCRdb re-called the 5' RACE reads, giving one row per CDR3 protein. Of about 10,000 distinct CDR3 sequences listed, roughly 6% are singletons. This entry comes from a study of spatial heterogeneity in lung cancer. Overall study context: There were, on average, more than 8.5 raw-read appearances for each unique TCR and UMI combination. Study-level findings and limits: Ubiquitous expanded tumor TCRs were observed in blood more at resection than follow-up.

There are 14 residues in the CDR3. V gave up 1 base and J gave up 2 bases, with 8 bases separating them. The material sequenced was PBMCs, taken at surgery. The V and J genes are TRBV12-3 or TRBV12-4 and TRBJ2-5; a weak D match, TRBD1 (5 bases). The clonotype was recovered from a male donor with early-stage non-small cell lung cancer. CDR3 sequence (DNA): TGTGCCAGCAGTTTAGTGAGACAGCAAGAGACCCAGTACTTC. It translates to CASSLVRQQETQYF.